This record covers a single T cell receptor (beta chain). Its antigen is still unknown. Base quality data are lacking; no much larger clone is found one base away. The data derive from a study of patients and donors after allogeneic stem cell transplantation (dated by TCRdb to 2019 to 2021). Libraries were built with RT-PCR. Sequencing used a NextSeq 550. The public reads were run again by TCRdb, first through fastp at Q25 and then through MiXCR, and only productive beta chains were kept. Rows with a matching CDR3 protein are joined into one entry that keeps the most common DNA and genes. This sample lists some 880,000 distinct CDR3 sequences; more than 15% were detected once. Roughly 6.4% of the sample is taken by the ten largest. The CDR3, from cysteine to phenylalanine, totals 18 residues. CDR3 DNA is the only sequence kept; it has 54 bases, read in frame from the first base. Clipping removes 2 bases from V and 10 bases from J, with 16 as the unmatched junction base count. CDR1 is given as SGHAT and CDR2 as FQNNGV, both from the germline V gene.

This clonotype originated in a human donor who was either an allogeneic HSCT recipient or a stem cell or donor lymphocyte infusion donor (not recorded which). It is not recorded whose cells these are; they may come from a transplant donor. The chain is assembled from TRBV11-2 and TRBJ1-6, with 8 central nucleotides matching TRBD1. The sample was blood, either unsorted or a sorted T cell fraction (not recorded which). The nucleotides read TGTGCCAGCAGCTTAACATGGACAGGGCGGAGGGAAGGCTCACCCCTCCACTTT. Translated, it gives CASSLTWTGRREGSPLHF.